These 8 T cell receptor beta chains were all obtained from the same sample, sequenced in a study of shared clonotypes between healthy human individuals. The assay was immunoSEQ multiplex PCR, and TCRdb's table has in-frame clones only and misses some. The table lists approximately 2.3 million clones, 85% to 95% of them singletons. Sequencing was performed on naive CD4+ T cells from PBMCs. Subset in this sample: CD45RA+ positively selected. These TCRs come from a man between 18 and 35 years old in good health. Some clones in this sample may be carry-over from other donors' samples.

Comments on this clone: Other DNA sequences from this sample encode an identical CDR3 as well. The chain is built from TRBV7-2 and TRBJ1-5, with D possibly TRBD1 on 6 matching bases. Germline CDR1 and CDR2: SGHTA and FQGNSA. The CDR3 runs to 13 residues. Trimming stripped 4 bases from V and 4 bases from J, with 8 bases between. Here the CDR3 DNA reads TGTGCCAGCAGCTCACAGGGAAATCAGCCCCAGCATTTT. Translation gives CASSSQGNQPQHF.

This clone was recorded once. The V call is TRBV19, the J call TRBJ2-1, with no clear D. The CDR3 extends over 15 amino acids. V lost 3 bases and J lost 0, with 9 bases in between. Germline-derived CDR1 and CDR2 are LNHDA and SQIVND (reference sequence). As DNA, the CDR3 is TGTGCCAGTAGTATTATCCCGAGCTCCTACAATGAGCAGTTCTTC. This translates into CASSIIPSSYNEQFF.

The rearrangement joins TRBV27 to TRBJ2-7, with D perhaps assigned TRBD1 or TRBD2 (7 bases each). Germline CDR1 reads MNHEY; CDR2 reads SMNVEV (reference sequence). The CDR3 has 16 amino acids. Trimming left V 7 bases short and J 3 bases short, with 22 bases between. The CDR3 DNA reads TGTGCCAGCAAATTCCGCAGGGGGATAGCGGGCTACGAGCAGTACTTC. Its protein product is CASKFRRGIAGYEQYF.

The chain recombines TRBV7-9 with TRBJ2-2, with TRBD2 matching over 9 bases. This CDR3 spans 18 amino acids. CDR1 is SEHNR, CDR2 FQNEAQ, per germline (reference sequence). V gave up 5 bases and J gave up 6 bases; unmatched junction bases: 16. The CDR3 DNA reads TGTGCCAGCAGCAAAACCCCGCCCGGGACTAGCAGTGCCGGGGAGCTGTTTTTT. The encoded protein is CASSKTPPGTSSAGELFF.

This chain links TRBV7-9 with TRBJ2-1; the D is unclear. Trimming removed 5 bases from V and 4 bases from J, with 15 bases in between. Germline CDR1 and CDR2: SEHNR and FQNEAQ (reference sequence). The CDR3 has 15 residues. The DNA of the CDR3 is TGTGCCAGCAGCCCCGAGTGGCCAACATACAATGAGCAGTTCTTC. Its translation: CASSPEWPTYNEQFF.

The rearrangement uses TRBV9 and TRBJ2-5; TRBD2 agrees at 10 bases. Germline loops: CDR1 SGDLS, CDR2 YYNGEE. After removal of 0 bases from V and 5 bases from J, the junction contained 7 bases not matched to a gene. The CDR3 consists of 16 residues. The CDR3 coding sequence is TGTGCCAGCAGCGTAGCGATAGCGGGAGGACTTGAGACCCAGTACTTC. It specifies CASSVAIAGGLETQYF.

The chain carries TRBV19 and TRBJ2-3; D unclear. This CDR3 contains 13 residues. The germline V and J ends were trimmed by 5 bases and 6 bases, with 12 bases remaining between them. Germline CDR1 is LNHDA and CDR2 is SQIVND (reference sequence). DNA for the CDR3: TGTGCCAGTAGTTCCACGGGTTCCGATACGCAGTATTTT. This codes for CASSSTGSDTQYF. Full variable domain (missing parts from reference TRBV19 and TRBJ2-3): DGGITQSPKYLFRKEGQNVTLSCEQNLNHDAMYWYRQDPGQGLRLIYYSQIVNDFQKGDIAEGYSVSREKKESFPLTVTSAQKNPTAFYLCASSSTGSDTQYFGPGTRLTVL.

The chain uses TRBV5-6 and TRBJ2-2; TRBD2 agrees at 14 bases. Germline V gene data show CDR1 as SGHDT and CDR2 as YYEEEE. The CDR3 covers 17 residues. J was trimmed by 5 bases and V by 2 bases; bases with no gene match: 5. CDR3 in amino acids: CASSFGTSGSRTGELFF. In DNA form, the CDR3 reads TGTGCCAGCAGCTTCGGGACTAGCGGGAGCCGAACCGGGGAGCTGTTTTTT.